This T cell receptor (beta chain) was recovered during a study of blood T cell repertoires in COVID-19 (dated by TCRdb to about 2020). Background on the whole study: The collaborator samples originated in the United States, Italy and Spain and spanned the acute and convalescent phases of COVID-19. Samples came from the ongoing ImmuneRACE study (first 160 participants) plus 1,254 subjects from 6 global collaborators. Nearly every sample came with metadata listing a de-identified subject ID, COVID-19 status, age in years and sex. The dataset comprised deeply sampled blood TCRbeta repertoires from subjects exposed to, actively infected with, or recovered from COVID-19. The repertoires were released in a freely available public database intended as a resource for research on the immune response to SARS-CoV-2. HLA class I and class II types, where available, came from metadata supplied by the sample provider rather than from assay-based typing. The prospective study material was composed of cDNA or gDNA derived from T cells, B-cell-depleted T cells, or PBMCs. General study outcomes and caveats: How much clinical and demographic metadata was included differed by source and by participant, and the metadata was provided uncurated.

Each collaborating institution followed its own protocols to collect whole blood in K2EDTA tubes. For TCRbeta analysis, collaborators shipped samples as frozen whole blood, isolated PBMCs, or DNA extracted from either of those sample types. From V the trimming removes 3 bases and from J it removes 3 bases, while the gene matches leave 14 bases of the junction unaccounted for. CDR1 and CDR2 are drawn from the germline V gene: SGHTA, FQGNSA. The cysteine opens and the phenylalanine closes a CDR3 of 17 amino acids. The sequence is cut down to CDR3 DNA, 51 bases in frame from base 1. Comments on this clone: Its antigen specificity is not known. No base-level quality is on record; no much larger clone is a single base apart.

TCRbeta CDR3 regions were amplified from genomic DNA using the immunoSEQ Assay, a bias-controlled multiplex PCR. In the original analysis: The number of nucleated cells in each sample was estimated from the amplification of reference gene primers within the assay. Sequence reads were collapsed and filtered to measure the absolute abundance of every unique TCRbeta CDR3 rearrangement. Productive Simpson clonality was computed per sample as the square root of Simpson's diversity index over productive rearrangements. This immuneACCESS table, as held by TCRdb, lists in-frame sequences with V and J called but not all clones. Of the missing ones, under half trace to an unresolved V gene in checked studies; the others have no known cause. Clonal size and the V and J genes are those of that table, whereas D and trimming came from the DNA. The sample table records roughly 250,000 clones; 84% of these occur just once. Approximately 9% of the sample comes from the top ten.

This receptor chain uses TRBV7-2 and TRBJ2-7; 7 central bases correspond to TRBD1. The sequenced sample was peripheral blood. The receptor's source is a human donor in a cohort sampled during active COVID-19. The DNA is TGTGCCAGCAGCTTTCCGGGACAGCCGAAAGAGGGCTACGAGCAGTACTTC. It translates as CASSFPGQPKEGYEQYF. The reference TRBV7-2 and TRBJ2-7 proteins fill in what lies around the CDR3, so the full variable domain reads GAGVSQSPSNKVTEKGKDVELRCDPISGHTALYWYRQSLGQGLEFLIYFQGNSAPDKSGLPSDRFSAERTGGSVSTLTIQRTQQEDSAVYLCASSFPGQPKEGYEQYFGPGTRLTVT.